Listed below are T cell receptor beta chains from one sample, sequenced in a study of T-cell memory formation after mild COVID-19. TCRdb independently ran MiXCR on the 5' RACE reads; one entry per CDR3 protein. The repertoire holds 200,000 to 300,000 distinct CDR3 sequences, with about a sixth as singletons. Sequencing input: PBMCs or a T cell subset sorted from them (not recorded which). The receptors come from a man younger than 35 who had mild COVID-19 (a few samples of this study predate the infection). Cell type and time point are not known. The CDR3 runs from the conserved cysteine through the conserved F or W. D genes are given only for firm matches. Rows give clone size only sometimes, using once, few, many, or a class for an expanded clone.

CDR3nt: TGTGCCAGCAGTTACTCCGGGTCTAGCACAGATACGCAGTATTTT
CDR3aa: CASSYSGSSTDTQYF
abundance: few
d_gene: -
j_gene: TRBJ2-3
v_gene: TRBV6-5

CDR3nt: TGTGCCAGCAGCTCGTTTGGCTCTGGACAGGCGACCTACAATGAGCAGTTCTTC
CDR3aa: CASSSFGSGQATYNEQFF
abundance: few
d_gene: TRBD1
j_gene: TRBJ2-1
v_gene: TRBV7-2

CDR3nt: TGTGCCAGCAGCCAAGGGGCAGGGCCCCCCCCAGATACGCAGTATTTT
CDR3aa: CASSQGAGPPPDTQYF
abundance: -
d_gene: -
j_gene: TRBJ2-3
v_gene: TRBV14

CDR3nt: TGCGCCAGCAGCCAAGCACTAGCGATCGGTTCGTCTTACAATGAGCAGTTCTTC
CDR3aa: CASSQALAIGSSYNEQFF
abundance: few
d_gene: TRBD2
j_gene: TRBJ2-1
v_gene: TRBV4-1

CDR3nt: TGTGCCAGCAGTGATTCTCGCGGGGCATACTTATTTCCTAACTATGGCTACACCTTC
CDR3aa: CASSDSRGAYLFPNYGYTF
abundance: -
d_gene: -
j_gene: TRBJ1-2
v_gene: TRBV25-1

CDR3nt: TGTGCCAGCAGCTTAGCCTTGGTCCCCCGAGGGACTGAAGCTTTCTTT
CDR3aa: CASSLALVPRGTEAFF
abundance: few
d_gene: -
j_gene: TRBJ1-1
v_gene: TRBV7-8

CDR3nt: TGCGCCAGCAGCCAACTAGGGCGGACAGGGGACACTGAAGCTTTCTTT
CDR3aa: CASSQLGRTGDTEAFF
abundance: -
d_gene: TRBD1
j_gene: TRBJ1-1
v_gene: TRBV4-1

CDR3nt: TGTGCCAGCAGCCCCACCGGGACAGCCTATGGCTACACCTTC
CDR3aa: CASSPTGTAYGYTF
abundance: few
d_gene: TRBD1
j_gene: TRBJ1-2
v_gene: TRBV12-3/TRBV12-4

CDR3nt: TGCAGTGCTAGCGGGAACCGGGAGACCCAGTACTTC
CDR3aa: CSASGNRETQYF
abundance: -
d_gene: -
j_gene: TRBJ2-5
v_gene: TRBV20-1

CDR3nt: TGTGCCAGCAGCGCGCCACTAGCGGGGGGTGGTCGCGAGCAGTACTTC
CDR3aa: CASSAPLAGGGREQYF
abundance: few
d_gene: TRBD2
j_gene: TRBJ2-7
v_gene: TRBV7-2

CDR3nt: TGTGCCAGCAGCACACGACAGGCGCCTAGAGGAGATACGCAGTATTTT
CDR3aa: CASSTRQAPRGDTQYF
abundance: -
d_gene: -
j_gene: TRBJ2-3
v_gene: TRBV21-1

CDR3nt: TGTGCCACCAGTCGAGGAGGCGGACCCACAGATACGCAGTATTTT
CDR3aa: CATSRGGGPTDTQYF
abundance: -
d_gene: -
j_gene: TRBJ2-3
v_gene: TRBV24-1

CDR3nt: TGTGCCAGTACGCCGATAGGGACCAACTATGGCTACACCTTC
CDR3aa: CASTPIGTNYGYTF
abundance: -
d_gene: -
j_gene: TRBJ1-2
v_gene: TRBV12-3/TRBV12-4

CDR3nt: TGTGCCAGCAGCCAAGGGGAAGGGAAAGCTTTCTTT
CDR3aa: CASSQGEGKAFF
abundance: few
d_gene: -
j_gene: TRBJ1-1
v_gene: TRBV3-1

CDR3nt: TGTGCCAGCAGAGGCCAGGATAGGGAGACCCAGTACTTC
CDR3aa: CASRGQDRETQYF
abundance: -
d_gene: -
j_gene: TRBJ2-5
v_gene: TRBV6-6

CDR3nt: TGTGCCAGTACCGTATACAGGGGTAACTATGGCTACACCTTC
CDR3aa: CASTVYRGNYGYTF
abundance: -
d_gene: TRBD1
j_gene: TRBJ1-2
v_gene: TRBV19

CDR3nt: TGTGCCAGCAGCGCCCCCACCTCTGGGGCCAACGTCCTGACTTTC
CDR3aa: CASSAPTSGANVLTF
abundance: -
d_gene: -
j_gene: TRBJ2-6
v_gene: TRBV7-6

CDR3nt: TGTGCCAGCAGTCAGGAGCAGGGCTTGTTCGGGACCCAGTACTTC
CDR3aa: CASSQEQGLFGTQYF
abundance: -
d_gene: -
j_gene: TRBJ2-5
v_gene: TRBV7-2

CDR3nt: TGCAGCGTTGACAGGGCGGGGAACACTGAAGCTTTCTTT
CDR3aa: CSVDRAGNTEAFF
abundance: -
d_gene: -
j_gene: TRBJ1-1
v_gene: TRBV29-1

CDR3nt: TGCAGCGTTGAAGATCAGGCGAGCTCCTACAATGAGCAGTTCTTC
CDR3aa: CSVEDQASSYNEQFF
abundance: few
d_gene: -
j_gene: TRBJ2-1
v_gene: TRBV29-1

CDR3nt: TGTGCCAGCAGCTTAGCCTTAAATTCGCGGCAGCAAGAGACCCAGTACTTC
CDR3aa: CASSLALNSRQQETQYF
abundance: -
d_gene: -
j_gene: TRBJ2-5
v_gene: TRBV7-8

CDR3nt: TGTGCCTGCAGCCCCCCCCGGGGGGGTGTATACAATGAGCAGTTCTTC
CDR3aa: CACSPPRGGVYNEQFF
abundance: -
d_gene: TRBD2
j_gene: TRBJ2-1
v_gene: TRBV7-2

CDR3nt: TGTGCCAGCAGCGTAGTTTCGGACCTAAGGGGTGGCTATGGCTACACCTTC
CDR3aa: CASSVVSDLRGGYGYTF
abundance: few
d_gene: -
j_gene: TRBJ1-2
v_gene: TRBV9

CDR3nt: TGCGCCAGCAGCTTACAGGGGGCGCATTCACCCCTCCACTTT
CDR3aa: CASSLQGAHSPLHF
abundance: few
d_gene: TRBD1
j_gene: TRBJ1-6
v_gene: TRBV5-1

CDR3nt: TGTGCCAGCAGTCCGATTTTGGGGGACCCAGACTACAATGAGCAGTTCTTC
CDR3aa: CASSPILGDPDYNEQFF
abundance: -
d_gene: -
j_gene: TRBJ2-1
v_gene: TRBV7-2

CDR3nt: TGCGCCAGCAGCTTGGAACCCACCGGGGAGCTGTTTTTT
CDR3aa: CASSLEPTGELFF
abundance: few
d_gene: -
j_gene: TRBJ2-2
v_gene: TRBV5-1

CDR3nt: TGTGCCAGCAGACGGGGGGCTTTTGAAGCTTTCTTT
CDR3aa: CASRRGAFEAFF
abundance: few
d_gene: -
j_gene: TRBJ1-1
v_gene: TRBV27

CDR3nt: TGCAGTGCTTACGGCCCACTGGAACAAGAGACCCAGTACTTC
CDR3aa: CSAYGPLEQETQYF
abundance: -
d_gene: -
j_gene: TRBJ2-5
v_gene: TRBV20-1

CDR3nt: TGCGCCAGCAGCTTGGCCTCCGGGTATAATTCACCCCTCCACTTT
CDR3aa: CASSLASGYNSPLHF
abundance: few
d_gene: -
j_gene: TRBJ1-6
v_gene: TRBV5-1

CDR3nt: TGCAGTGCGGCCAACCACATTAGTGAGCAGTTCTTC
CDR3aa: CSAANHISEQFF
abundance: -
d_gene: -
j_gene: TRBJ2-1
v_gene: TRBV20-1

CDR3nt: TGTGCCATAAAGCGGGAGGGCACAGATACGCAGTATTTT
CDR3aa: CAIKREGTDTQYF
abundance: -
d_gene: TRBD2
j_gene: TRBJ2-3
v_gene: TRBV28

CDR3nt: TGTGCCAGCAGCCCCGATCCCAATCAGCCCCAGCATTTT
CDR3aa: CASSPDPNQPQHF
abundance: few
d_gene: -
j_gene: TRBJ1-5
v_gene: TRBV7-3

CDR3nt: TGCGCCAGCAGCCACGGACAGGGGTATGTGTTGGATACGCAGTATTTT
CDR3aa: CASSHGQGYVLDTQYF
abundance: -
d_gene: TRBD1
j_gene: TRBJ2-3
v_gene: TRBV5-1

CDR3nt: TGCGCCAGCAGCCAGGGGGCCGGAGGGGACACTGAAGCTTTCTTT
CDR3aa: CASSQGAGGDTEAFF
abundance: few
d_gene: -
j_gene: TRBJ1-1
v_gene: TRBV4-3

CDR3nt: TGCGCCAGCCGGGACCCGGGCGGATCCTACGAGCAGTACTTC
CDR3aa: CASRDPGGSYEQYF
abundance: many
d_gene: -
j_gene: TRBJ2-7
v_gene: TRBV5-1

CDR3nt: TGTGCCAGCAGAGAGGGGTCCTACAATGAGCAGTTCTTC
CDR3aa: CASREGSYNEQFF
abundance: few
d_gene: -
j_gene: TRBJ2-1
v_gene: TRBV6-5

CDR3nt: TGTGCCAGCAGTTTTAAGGGGAATTCACCCCTCCACTTT
CDR3aa: CASSFKGNSPLHF
abundance: -
d_gene: -
j_gene: TRBJ1-6
v_gene: TRBV12-3/TRBV12-4

CDR3nt: TGTGCCAGCAGCCCATTCGCGGGACAGCTGGAGACCCAGTACTTC
CDR3aa: CASSPFAGQLETQYF
abundance: few
d_gene: -
j_gene: TRBJ2-5
v_gene: TRBV7-3

CDR3nt: TGTGCCAGCAGCCAAAGGCTGCGGGGGGAAGAAGAGACCCAGTACTTC
CDR3aa: CASSQRLRGEEETQYF
abundance: few
d_gene: TRBD2
j_gene: TRBJ2-5
v_gene: TRBV3-1

CDR3nt: TGTGCCAGCAGGTTTTGGGAGAGGAATTCACCCCTCCACTTT
CDR3aa: CASRFWERNSPLHF
abundance: few
d_gene: -
j_gene: TRBJ1-6
v_gene: TRBV12-3/TRBV12-4

CDR3nt: TGTGCCAGCAGCCAACGGGTCGAGCAGTTCTTC
CDR3aa: CASSQRVEQFF
abundance: -
d_gene: -
j_gene: TRBJ2-1
v_gene: TRBV3-1